A single sample is the source of the 32 T cell receptor beta chains below, sequenced in a study of blood T cell repertoires in COVID-19. Generated by immunoSEQ multiplex PCR, the TCRdb table keeps only in-frame clones and is missing some. Counted here are 250,000 to 350,000 clones, around 89% occurring once; the ten biggest clones make up around 6.6%. The source material was peripheral blood. These receptors were collected from a man aged 18 to 29 who had recovered from COVID-19.

The rearrangement joins TRBV7-9 to TRBJ1-3, with a weak D call TRBD1 (5 bases). This CDR3 has 11 residues. Trimming shortened V by 5 bases and J by 12 bases, and 11 bases separated the two germline ends. CDR1 is SEHNR and CDR2 is FQNEAQ in the germline V gene (reference sequence). The CDR3 protein is CASSHDQGIYF. CDR3 coding DNA: TGTGCCAGCAGCCACGACCAGGGCATATATTTT.

This chain joins TRBV19 and TRBJ2-1; tentative D call: TRBD2 (7 bases). The CDR3 consists of 15 residues. V was pared by 1 base and J by 3 bases, with 10 bases between. The germline V gene encodes CDR1 LNHDA and CDR2 SQIVND (reference sequence). The CDR3 sequence is CASSIAGGGYNEQFF. The CDR3 DNA is TGTGCCAGTAGTATAGCGGGGGGCGGCTACAATGAGCAGTTCTTC.

The chain carries TRBV7-2 and TRBJ2-3; 7 nucleotides agree with TRBD2. Trimming cost V 4 bases and J 2 bases; bases outside gene matches: 6. The germline V gene has CDR1 SGHTA and CDR2 FQGNSA. The CDR3 totals 15 residues. CDR3 loop: CASSSTSAHTDTQYF. As DNA, the CDR3 is TGTGCCAGCAGCTCAACTAGCGCCCACACAGATACGCAGTATTTT.

The chain joins TRBV10-3 to TRBJ1-2, with D possibly being TRBD1 (5 bases). Per germline, CDR1 ENHRY and CDR2 SYGVKD. The CDR3 contains 12 residues. Trimming took 8 bases from V and 4 from J, leaving 11 bases between them. The CDR3 loop reads CAIERQGYGYTF. CDR3 nucleotides: TGTGCCATCGAGAGGCAGGGCTATGGCTACACCTTC.

This clone turned up a few times. This chain uses TRBV5-1 with TRBJ2-7; TRBD1 aligns across 9 bases. The CDR3 runs 17 residues. Germline V CDR1 and CDR2: SGHRS, YFSETQ. Trimming cost V 0 bases and J 1 base; bases outside gene matches: 8. CDR3 in DNA: TGCGCCAGCAGCTTGGCCCCTCCGGGACAGGGTTCCTACGAGCAGTACTTC. Translated: CASSLAPPGQGSYEQYF.

This clone was counted only a few times. This chain uses TRBV19 with TRBJ2-2; 7 nucleotides line up with TRBD1. V lost 7 bases and J lost 4; bases outside the gene matches: 12. This CDR3 comprises 16 residues. Germline V gene data show CDR1 as LNHDA and CDR2 as SQIVND (reference sequence). CDR3 residues: CASNLWAAGGTGELFF. The DNA of the CDR3 is TGTGCCAGTAACCTTTGGGCGGCAGGGGGCACCGGGGAGCTGTTTTTT.

The V and J genes are TRBV2 and TRBJ2-5; 9 bases fit TRBD2. There are 14 residues in the CDR3. From germline, CDR1 is SNHLY and CDR2 FYNNEI. The trim removed 3 bases at V and 10 bases at J, leaving 9 bases unmatched. Here the CDR3 DNA reads TGTGCCAGCAGTGACGGAGCGGGAGGAGTCGGCCAGTACTTC. Its protein product is CASSDGAGGVGQYF.

The chain carries TRBV10-3 and TRBJ1-4; no clear D gene. Germline CDR1 and CDR2: ENHRY and SYGVKD. The V and J ends lost 4 bases and 6 bases respectively, with 9 bases between them. The CDR3 loop spans 13 amino acids. The chain's CDR3 is CAISGTSDEKLFF. The CDR3 region has the DNA TGTGCCATCAGTGGAACCTCAGATGAAAAACTGTTTTTT.

J is TRBJ2-2 and V is TRBV7-9, with TRBD2 matching 9 bases. The CDR3 has 19 amino acids. Germline CDR1 is SEHNR and CDR2 is FQNEAQ (reference sequence). The ends lost 4 bases at V and 3 bases at J; junction bases unmatched: 15. The CDR3 bases are TGTGCCAGCAGCTCAACAGGGGCTAGCGGGAAGGGATACACCGGGGAGCTGTTTTTT. This gives the protein CASSSTGASGKGYTGELFF.

J is TRBJ1-1 and V is TRBV11-1; no clear D. CDR1 is SGHAT, CDR2 FQDESV, per germline (reference sequence). The CDR3 sequence is 15 residues long. The ends were cut back, 5 bases at V and 3 bases at J, with 16 bases in the middle. This chain's CDR3 is CASSERVRSDTEAFF. CDR3 DNA sequence: TGTGCCAGCAGCGAGCGGGTCCGCTCGGACACTGAAGCTTTCTTT.

In DNA form, the CDR3 reads TGTGCCAGCAGTTACTCTGCAGGGCCCTCCGGACTGTTTTTT. This gives the protein CASSYSAGPSGLFF. The V gene is TRBV6-5, the J gene TRBJ1-4; TRBD1 might be the D (5 bases). V dropped 0 bases and J dropped 13 bases, with 15 bases sitting between them. The CDR3 consists of 14 residues. The germline V gene encodes CDR1 MNHEY and CDR2 SVGAGI.

The V call is TRBV6-2 or TRBV6-3, the J call TRBJ1-2, with D perhaps matching TRBD1 (6 bases). CDR3 length: 13 amino acids. Germline V gives CDR1 MNHEY, CDR2 SVGEGT. V shed 4 bases and J shed 3 bases, with 9 bases lying between them. This CDR3 reads CASSSGVYYGYTF. Written as DNA, the CDR3 is TGTGCCAGCAGTTCAGGGGTATACTATGGCTACACCTTC.

The chain combines TRBV9 with TRBJ1-3, with D possibly matching TRBD1 (5 bases). V was clipped by 0 bases and J by 8 bases, with 9 bases between them. This CDR3 has 13 residues. CDR1 SGDLS and CDR2 YYNGEE come from the germline V gene. The CDR3 DNA follows: TGTGCCAGCAGCGTAGCCGGGGGAGACACCATATATTTT. Amino acids: CASSVAGGDTIYF.

The J gene is TRBJ2-2, the V gene TRBV7-8, with 14 bases aligning to TRBD2. Per the germline V gene, CDR1 is SGHVS and CDR2 is FQNEAQ. Trimming at V came to 2 bases and at J to 7 bases, leaving 6 bases not matched to a gene. This CDR3 spans 17 amino acids. CDR3 loop: CASSLRGTSGSYGELFF. CDR3 coding DNA: TGTGCCAGCAGCTTAAGGGGGACTAGCGGGAGTTACGGGGAGCTGTTTTTT. Variable domain in full (rest from reference TRBV7-8 and TRBJ2-2): GAGVSQSPRYKVAKRGQDVALRCDPISGHVSLFWYQQALGQGPEFLTYFQNEAQLDKSGLPSDRFFAERPEGSVSTLKIQRTQQEDSAVYLCASSLRGTSGSYGELFFGEGSRLTVL.

This chain links TRBV7-8 with TRBJ2-7; D gene uncertain. The germline gives CDR1 SGHVS, CDR2 FQNEAQ. This CDR3 region has 13 residues. The V gene lost 3 bases and the J gene lost 6 bases, with 12 bases spanning the gap. The CDR3 loop is CASSFPPALEQYF. The CDR3 nucleotides read TGTGCCAGCAGCTTCCCTCCCGCACTCGAGCAGTACTTC. Full variable domain (remainder filled in from reference TRBV7-8 and TRBJ2-7): GAGVSQSPRYKVAKRGQDVALRCDPISGHVSLFWYQQALGQGPEFLTYFQNEAQLDKSGLPSDRFFAERPEGSVSTLKIQRTQQEDSAVYLCASSFPPALEQYFGPGTRLTVT.

This chain connects TRBV19 to TRBJ1-4, with D possibly being TRBD1 (5 bases). CDR1 is LNHDA and CDR2 is SQIVND in the germline V gene (reference sequence). Trimming shortened V by 7 bases and J by 1 base, and 16 bases separated the two germline ends. There are 16 residues in the CDR3. The CDR3 coding sequence is TGTGCCAGTAAGCGCAGGCCCCAGGGAACTAATGAAAAACTGTTTTTT. It translates to CASKRRPQGTNEKLFF. The complete variable domain, with remaining parts taken from reference TRBV19 and TRBJ1-4, reads DGGITQSPKYLFRKEGQNVTLSCEQNLNHDAMYWYRQDPGQGLRLIYYSQIVNDFQKGDIAEGYSVSREKKESFPLTVTSAQKNPTAFYLCASKRRPQGTNEKLFFGSGTQLSVL.

CDR3 residues: CASSPSGTASRYEQYF. CDR3 sequence (DNA): TGTGCCAGCTCACCATCAGGGACAGCGAGCAGGTACGAGCAGTACTTC. The chain employs TRBV18 and TRBJ2-7; the match to TRBD1 covers 7 bases. The CDR3 length is 16 residues. The germline CDR1 and CDR2 sequences are KGHSH and LQKENI. Trimming cost V 2 bases and J 4 bases; bases outside gene matches: 11. The full variable domain, completed using reference TRBV18 and TRBJ2-7, is NAGVMQNPRHLVRRRGQEARLRCSPMKGHSHVYWYRQLPEEGLKFMVYLQKENIIDESGMPKERFSAEFPKEGPSILRIQQVVRGDSAAYFCASSPSGTASRYEQYFGPGTRLTVT.

The V and J genes are TRBV5-1 and TRBJ2-3, with D possibly being TRBD1 (6 bases). The germline CDR1 and CDR2 sequences are SGHRS and YFSETQ. This CDR3 spans 14 amino acids. V shed 0 bases and J shed 2 bases, with 7 bases lying between them. The CDR3: CASSLGDITDTQYF. The CDR3, as DNA: TGCGCCAGCAGCTTGGGGGACATCACAGATACGCAGTATTTT.

This rearrangement joins TRBV7-9 to TRBJ2-2, with TRBD2 identical over 9 bases. CDR1 is SEHNR and CDR2 is FQNEAQ in the germline V gene (reference sequence). Trimming removed 1 base from V and 7 bases from J; junction bases left unmatched: 7. This CDR3 is 16 amino acids long. The CDR3 protein is CASSLDRLAESGELFF. Here the CDR3 DNA reads TGTGCCAGCAGCTTAGATAGACTAGCGGAGAGCGGGGAGCTGTTTTTT.

This chain connects TRBV7-2 to TRBJ2-1, with TRBD2 matching 11 bases. Germline-derived CDR1 and CDR2 are SGHTA and FQGNSA. The CDR3 is made up of 14 amino acids. Germline trimming cut 3 bases from V and 10 bases from J; bases unmatched to any gene: 5. The DNA of the CDR3 is TGTGCCAGCAGCTTTACTAGCGGGAGTGTCGAGCAGTTCTTC. Protein sequence: CASSFTSGSVEQFF.

This chain joins TRBV6-2 or TRBV6-3 and TRBJ2-3; the match to TRBD2 covers 14 bases. With V trimmed by 2 bases and J by 0 bases, 1 base remained unmatched. Germline lookup yields CDR1 MNHEY and CDR2 SVGEGT. The CDR3 covers 17 residues. CDR3 bases: TGTGCCAGCAGTTACCGGACTAGCGGGGGGAGCACAGATACGCAGTATTTT. Its translation: CASSYRTSGGSTDTQYF.

The chain uses TRBV7-3 and TRBJ2-2, with D perhaps TRBD1 (5 bases). Germline V CDR1 and CDR2: SGHTA, FQGTGA. The CDR3 contains 16 residues. Trimming stripped 4 bases from V and 1 base from J, with 13 bases between. CDR3 loop: CASSSWTRMNTGELFF. Written as DNA, the CDR3 is TGTGCCAGCAGCTCCTGGACACGGATGAACACCGGGGAGCTGTTTTTT. Combining the CDR3 with reference TRBV7-3 and TRBJ2-2 gives the whole variable domain GAGVSQTPSNKVTEKGKYVELRCDPISGHTALYWYRQSLGQGPEFLIYFQGTGAADDSGLPNDRFFAVRPEGSVSTLKIQRTERGDSAVYLCASSSWTRMNTGELFFGEGSRLTVL.

This rearrangement joins TRBV12-3 or TRBV12-4 to TRBJ1-1; D uncertain. The CDR3 runs to 13 residues. The germline V and J ends were trimmed by 6 bases and 1 base, with 9 bases remaining between them. CDR3 bases: TGTGCCAGCAGGATACATCCGAACACTGAAGCTTTCTTT. Residues: CASRIHPNTEAFF.

This clone was picked up one time. V gene TRBV11-2 combines with J gene TRBJ2-7, with 9 positions matching TRBD2. Germline assignment: CDR1 SGHAT and CDR2 FQNNGV. J was trimmed by 1 base and V by 1 base; bases with no gene match: 2. This CDR3 comprises 15 residues. The CDR3 DNA follows: TGTGCCAGCAGCTTAGGGCTAGCGGGGTCCTACGAGCAGTACTTC. It yields the protein CASSLGLAGSYEQYF.

In this sample, this clone turned up a few times. V usage is TRBV7-2 and J usage is TRBJ2-1, with 11 bases that match TRBD1. V lost 4 bases, J lost 8 bases, and 13 bases stayed unmatched. Germline CDR1 is SGHTA and CDR2 is FQGNSA. The CDR3 spans 17 residues. For the CDR3, the DNA is TGTGCCAGCAGCTCCGGGCGGGGGACAGGGGGTTTTTATGAGCAGTTCTTC. Amino acid sequence: CASSSGRGTGGFYEQFF. Using reference TRBV7-2 and TRBJ2-1 for the parts outside the CDR3, the full variable domain is GAGVSQSPSNKVTEKGKDVELRCDPISGHTALYWYRQSLGQGLEFLIYFQGNSAPDKSGLPSDRFSAERTGGSVSTLTIQRTQQEDSAVYLCASSSGRGTGGFYEQFFGPGTRLTVL.

The chain links TRBV27 to TRBJ2-2, with 7 bases that match TRBD2. This CDR3 has 12 amino acids. The junction had 0 bases not matched to a gene; V was cut back by 4 bases and J by 7 bases. CDR1 and CDR2 from the germline V gene are MNHEY and SMNVEV (reference sequence). CDR3 sequence: CASSWGGGELFF. In DNA form, the CDR3 reads TGTGCCAGCAGTTGGGGGGGCGGGGAGCTGTTTTTT.

The chain employs TRBV19 and TRBJ1-2; D is perhaps TRBD1 (6 bases). Between the trimmed V and J ends, which lost 5 bases and 1 base, there was a span of 14 bases. Germline values: CDR1 LNHDA, CDR2 SQIVND (reference sequence). The CDR3 spans 15 residues. The CDR3 DNA is TGTGCCAGTAGTCTTACAGGGTTGGGTAACTATGGCTACACCTTC. This encodes CASSLTGLGNYGYTF.

The V call is TRBV16, the J call TRBJ1-2; D not certain. Germline V gene lookup returns CDR1 KGHSY and CDR2 FQNENV. V gave up 0 bases and J gave up 7 bases, with 9 bases separating them. The CDR3 consists of 13 residues. The CDR3 here is CASSQSRGGGYTF. CDR3 bases: TGTGCCAGCAGCCAATCGCGGGGAGGTGGCTACACCTTC.

The chain uses TRBV5-1 and TRBJ1-1; 8 nucleotides align to TRBD1. With 5 bases clipped from V and 1 base from J, the junction kept 16 bases outside the gene matches. The germline CDR1 and CDR2 sequences are SGHRS and YFSETQ. The CDR3 consists of 18 residues. The CDR3 DNA reads TGCGCCAGCAGTTTAGAAGCAGGGGGCGACTGGACGAACACTGAAGCTTTCTTT. Translating it yields CASSLEAGGDWTNTEAFF.

The chain combines TRBV7-9 with TRBJ1-4; TRBD1 matches 7 bases. The CDR3 extends over 15 amino acids. Germline CDR1 SEHNR, CDR2 FQNEAQ (reference sequence). V was clipped by 1 base and J by 5 bases; unmatched bases: 4. CDR3 in amino acids: CASSLGDSLNEKLFF. The CDR3 DNA reads as TGTGCCAGCAGCTTAGGGGACAGCCTAAATGAAAAACTGTTTTTT.

V usage is TRBV19 and J usage is TRBJ1-5; 8 bases map to TRBD1. This CDR3 has 14 amino acids. Trimming cost V 7 bases and J 7 bases; bases outside gene matches: 9. The V gene's germline CDR1 is LNHDA and CDR2 SQIVND (reference sequence). CDR3 residues: CASMNTGGTQPQHF. The CDR3 nucleotides read TGTGCCAGTATGAATACAGGGGGTACACAGCCCCAGCATTTT.

The chain combines TRBV27 with TRBJ2-5; no reliable D call. CDR3 length: 13 residues. Germline V gene lookup returns CDR1 MNHEY and CDR2 SMNVEV (reference sequence). The ends were cut back, 4 bases at V and 6 bases at J, with 12 bases in the middle. The CDR3 sequence: CASSSSVYQTQYF. In DNA form, the CDR3 reads TGTGCCAGCAGTTCTTCAGTGTATCAGACCCAGTACTTC.